Reported below is one T cell receptor (beta chain). Repertoires were generated with immunoSEQ multiplex PCR, while TCRdb's copy carries only in-frame clones and drops some. The table records some 51,000 clones, roughly nine tenths of them present only once. The sample comes from a study of blood T cell repertoires in COVID-19. The germline CDR1 and CDR2 sequences are MDHEN and SYDVKM. The ends were cut back, 8 bases at V and 4 bases at J, with 8 bases in the middle. The CDR3 spans 11 residues. J is TRBJ1-2 and V is TRBV28; D unresolved. This TCR derives from a man in his forties with acute or convalescent COVID-19. Sequenced material: peripheral blood. This CDR3 is CASGHRYGYTF. The CDR3 DNA reads as TGTGCCAGCGGGCACCGCTATGGCTACACCTTC.